This T cell receptor (beta chain) came from a study of CD8 T cells in ankylosing spondylitis. The CDR3 contains 15 residues. Deletions cut 0 bases from V and 3 bases from J, with 15 bases between. Germline V gives CDR1 GTSNPN, CDR2 SVGIG (reference sequence). Study results and caveats: Disease-linked clones were found to be CD8+ and relatively rare in peripheral blood. Blood from ankylosing spondylitis patients appeared to carry a characteristic roughly eight-variant TCR beta motif. Researchers reportedly found disease-linked clones significantly enriched in matched ankylosing spondylitis synovial fluid.

Quantitative 5'-RACE with molecular barcodes produced the TCR beta libraries. TCRdb processed the 5' RACE reads anew with MiXCR; each CDR3 protein has one entry. In the table there are just under 350,000 distinct CDR3 sequences, 14% to 15% of which are singletons. Comment on this clonotype: The antigen is unknown.

The chain uses TRBV30 and TRBJ2-7; D may be TRBD1 or TRBD2 (7 bases each). Sequences were obtained from blood, either unsorted or a sorted T cell fraction (not recorded which). This sequence was found in a male donor with ankylosing spondylitis or in good health (not recorded which). The DNA for the CDR3 is TGTGCCTGGAGTGTACGGCAGGGGGGGCTCTACGAGCAGTACTTC. Its translation: CAWSVRQGGLYEQYF.